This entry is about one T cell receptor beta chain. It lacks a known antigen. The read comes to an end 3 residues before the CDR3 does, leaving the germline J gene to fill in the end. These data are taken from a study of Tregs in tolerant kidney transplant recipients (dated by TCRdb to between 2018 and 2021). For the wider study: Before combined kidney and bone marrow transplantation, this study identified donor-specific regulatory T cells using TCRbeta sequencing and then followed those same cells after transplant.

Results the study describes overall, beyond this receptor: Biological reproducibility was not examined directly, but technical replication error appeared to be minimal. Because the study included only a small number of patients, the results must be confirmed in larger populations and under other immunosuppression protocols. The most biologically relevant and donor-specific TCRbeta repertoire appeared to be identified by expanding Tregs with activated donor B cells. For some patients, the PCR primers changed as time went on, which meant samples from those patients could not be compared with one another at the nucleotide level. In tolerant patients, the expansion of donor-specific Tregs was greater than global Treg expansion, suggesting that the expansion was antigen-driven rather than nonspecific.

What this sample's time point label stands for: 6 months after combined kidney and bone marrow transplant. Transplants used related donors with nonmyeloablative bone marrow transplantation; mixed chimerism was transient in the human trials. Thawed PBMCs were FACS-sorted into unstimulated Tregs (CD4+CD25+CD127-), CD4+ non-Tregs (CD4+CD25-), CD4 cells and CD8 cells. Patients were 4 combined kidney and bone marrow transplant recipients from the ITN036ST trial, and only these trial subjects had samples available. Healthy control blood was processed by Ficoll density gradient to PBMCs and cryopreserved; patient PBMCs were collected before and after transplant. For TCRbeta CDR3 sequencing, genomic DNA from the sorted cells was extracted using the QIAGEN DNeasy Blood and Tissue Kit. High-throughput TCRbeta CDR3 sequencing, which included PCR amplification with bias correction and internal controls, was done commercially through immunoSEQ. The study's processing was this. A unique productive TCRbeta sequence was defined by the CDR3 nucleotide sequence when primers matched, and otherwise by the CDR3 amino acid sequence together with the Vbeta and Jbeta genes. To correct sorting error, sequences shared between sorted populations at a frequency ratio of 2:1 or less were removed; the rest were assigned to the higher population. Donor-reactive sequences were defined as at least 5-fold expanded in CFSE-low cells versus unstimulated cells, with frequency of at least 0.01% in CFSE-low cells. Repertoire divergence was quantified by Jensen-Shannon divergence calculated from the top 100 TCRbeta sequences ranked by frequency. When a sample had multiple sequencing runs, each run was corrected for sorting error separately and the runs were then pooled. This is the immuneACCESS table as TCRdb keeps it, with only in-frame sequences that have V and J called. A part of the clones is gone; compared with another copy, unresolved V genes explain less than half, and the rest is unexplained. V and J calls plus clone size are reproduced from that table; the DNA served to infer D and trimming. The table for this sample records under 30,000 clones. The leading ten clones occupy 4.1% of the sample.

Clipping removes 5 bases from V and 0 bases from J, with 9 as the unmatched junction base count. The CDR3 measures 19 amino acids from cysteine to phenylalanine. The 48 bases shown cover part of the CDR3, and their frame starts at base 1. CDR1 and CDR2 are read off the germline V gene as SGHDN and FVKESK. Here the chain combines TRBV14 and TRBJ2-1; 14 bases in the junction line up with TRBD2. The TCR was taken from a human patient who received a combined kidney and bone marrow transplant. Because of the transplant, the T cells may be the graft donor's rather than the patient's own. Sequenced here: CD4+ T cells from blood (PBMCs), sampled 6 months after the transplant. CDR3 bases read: TGTGCCAGCAGCAAGGGACTAGCGGGGGCCTCTTACTCCTACAATGAG. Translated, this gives CASSKGLAGASYSYNE. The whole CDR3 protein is CASSKGLAGASYSYNEQFF. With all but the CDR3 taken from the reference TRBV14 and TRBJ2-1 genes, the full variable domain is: EAGVTQFPSHSVIEKGQTVTLRCDPISGHDNLYWYRRVMGKEIKFLLHFVKESKQDESGMPNNRFLAERTGGTYSTLKVQPAELEDSGVYFCASSKGLAGASYSYNEQFFGPGTRLTVL.